What follows are 3 T cell receptor beta chains derived from one specimen sequenced in a study of beta chain features in type 1 diabetes. Expressed TCRB transcripts were sequenced because the isolated RNA had all been reverse transcribed beforehand. TCRdb keeps only in-frame clones here, not all; method: immunoSEQ multiplex PCR. The data contain 38,000 or so clones, 64% of them singletons. The specimen sequenced was Tregs from blood. These receptor sequences come from a woman aged 25 to 39 in good health.

This clone ranks as medium-sized. The rearrangement uses TRBV7-9 and TRBJ2-3, with D possibly TRBD2 on 5 matching bases. The CDR3 extends over 19 amino acids. Trimming took 1 base from V and 2 from J, leaving 22 bases between them. Germline CDR1 reads SEHNR; CDR2 reads FQNEAQ (reference sequence). The CDR3, as DNA: TGTGCCAGCAGCTTAGAACGAAATCCAAGGTTTCGGGACACAGATACGCAGTATTTT. Its translation is CASSLERNPRFRDTDTQYF.

The chain joins TRBV6-1 to TRBJ2-5; maybe TRBD1 (5 bases). The J call is uncertain, as TRBJ2-7 better fits the DNA end. Looked up from germline, CDR1 is MNHNS and CDR2 is SASEGT. This CDR3 has 14 residues. The chain's CDR3 is CASSERQFSYEQYF. The CDR3, as DNA: TGTGCCAGCAGTGAGAGACAGTTCTCCTACGAGCAGTACTTC.

The V call is TRBV28, the J call TRBJ2-7, with TRBD1 identical over 7 bases. The V and J ends lost 1 base and 1 base, in that order; junction bases with no gene match: 4. The CDR3 has 15 residues. The germline CDR1 and CDR2 sequences are MDHEN and SYDVKM. DNA of the CDR3: TGTGCCAGCAGTTTATCGGACAGGTTTTCCTACGAGCAGTACTTC. It specifies CASSLSDRFSYEQYF.